A single T cell receptor beta chain is shown here with its context. The antigen remains unidentified. TCRdb's table, derived via immunoSEQ multiplex PCR, lists solely in-frame clones and lacks some. This table has just over 65,000 clones, roughly 80% appearing once. Trimming pared 0 bases from V and 2 bases from J, leaving 8 bases between. Germline V gene sequence: CDR1 SEHNR, CDR2 FQNEAQ (reference sequence). The CDR3 runs 14 residues. This entry comes from a study of a mutant IDH1 vaccine in newly diagnosed glioma. Stated time point: week 35, safety follow-up. Each dose delivered 300 ug of mutant IDH1 20-mer peptide subcutaneously with imiquimod.

This chain links TRBV7-9 with TRBJ2-7; D is undetermined. The TCR comes from a young man with glioma. The sample here was PBMCs, taken from a glioma patient whose treatment included an IDH1 peptide vaccine. The CDR3 bases are TGTGCCAGCAGCTTAGCAGGGATCGCCTACGAGCAGTACTTC. This codes for CASSLAGIAYEQYF. The whole variable domain, remainder taken from reference TRBV7-9 and TRBJ2-7, is DTGVSQNPRHKITKRGQNVTFRCDPISEHNRLYWYRQTLGQGPEFLTYFQNEAQLEKSRLLSDRFSAERPKGSFSTLEIQRTEQGDSAMYLCASSLAGIAYEQYFGPGTRLTVT.